The T cell receptor beta chain under discussion was sequenced for a study of T cells in localized non-small cell lung cancer. CDR3 length equals 16 residues. V dropped 5 bases and J dropped 4 bases, with 17 bases sitting between them. Germline CDR1 is SGHVS and CDR2 is FQNEAQ. The data were produced by immunoSEQ multiplex PCR, yet TCRdb's version contains in-frame clones alone and is incomplete. The sample lists 30,000 to 35,000 clones; around nine tenths were seen once. Points on this clone: The antigen remains undetermined.

Study-level points and caveats: In adjacent lung appeared a median about 57 of the top 100 tumor clones.

J is TRBJ2-2 and V is TRBV7-8; D is possibly TRBD1 (6 bases). This material consisted of peripheral blood, taken before any cancer treatment. The clonotype originates from a woman aged 40 to 75 with stage I lung adenocarcinoma. This CDR3 reads CASSRRDILTTGELFF. The CDR3 DNA reads as TGTGCCAGCAGCCGCCGGGACATTTTGACCACCGGGGAGCTGTTTTTT.